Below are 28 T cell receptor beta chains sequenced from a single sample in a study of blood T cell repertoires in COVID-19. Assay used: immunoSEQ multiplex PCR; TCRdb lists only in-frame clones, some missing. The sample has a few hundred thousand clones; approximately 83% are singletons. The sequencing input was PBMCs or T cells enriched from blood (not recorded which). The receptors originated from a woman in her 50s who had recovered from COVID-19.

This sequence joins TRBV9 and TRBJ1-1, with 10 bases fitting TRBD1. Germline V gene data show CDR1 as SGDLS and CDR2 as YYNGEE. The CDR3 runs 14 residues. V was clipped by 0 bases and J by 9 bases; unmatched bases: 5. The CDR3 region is CASSVEGQGIQAFF. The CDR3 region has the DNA TGTGCCAGCAGCGTAGAGGGACAGGGGATTCAAGCTTTCTTT.

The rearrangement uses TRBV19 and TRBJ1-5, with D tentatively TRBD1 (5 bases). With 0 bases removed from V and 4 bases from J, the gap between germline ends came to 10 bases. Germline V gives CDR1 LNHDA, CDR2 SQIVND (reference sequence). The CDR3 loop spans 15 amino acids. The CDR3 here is CASSIEGRLNQPQHF. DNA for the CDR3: TGTGCCAGTAGTATAGAGGGGCGGCTAAATCAGCCCCAGCATTTT.

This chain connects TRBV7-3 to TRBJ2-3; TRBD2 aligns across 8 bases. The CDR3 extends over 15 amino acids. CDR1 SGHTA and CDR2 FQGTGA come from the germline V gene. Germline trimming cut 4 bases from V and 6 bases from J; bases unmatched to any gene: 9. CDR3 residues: CASSWTGGASDTQYF. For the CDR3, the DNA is TGTGCCAGCAGCTGGACGGGAGGGGCTAGTGATACGCAGTATTTT.

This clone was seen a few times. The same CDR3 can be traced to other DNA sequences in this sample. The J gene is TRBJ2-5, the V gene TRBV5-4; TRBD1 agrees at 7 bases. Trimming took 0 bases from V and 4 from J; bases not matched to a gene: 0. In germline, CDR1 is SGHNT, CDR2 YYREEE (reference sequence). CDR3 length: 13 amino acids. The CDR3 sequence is CASSLDRGETQYF. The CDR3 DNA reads TGTGCCAGCAGCTTGGACAGGGGAGAGACCCAGTACTTC.

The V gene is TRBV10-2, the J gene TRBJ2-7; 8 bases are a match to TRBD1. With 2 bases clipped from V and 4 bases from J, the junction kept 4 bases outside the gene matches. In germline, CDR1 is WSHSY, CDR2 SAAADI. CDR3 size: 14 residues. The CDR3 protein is CASSERTGRYEQYF. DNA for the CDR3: TGCGCCAGCAGTGAGCGGACAGGGAGGTACGAGCAGTACTTC.

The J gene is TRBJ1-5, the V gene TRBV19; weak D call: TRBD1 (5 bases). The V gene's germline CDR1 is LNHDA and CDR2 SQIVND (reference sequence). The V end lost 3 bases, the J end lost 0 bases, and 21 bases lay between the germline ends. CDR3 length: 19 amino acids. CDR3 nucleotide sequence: TGTGCCAGTAGTATTCTATTTGGGGCAGGGAAATATAGCAATCAGCCCCAGCATTTT. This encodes CASSILFGAGKYSNQPQHF.

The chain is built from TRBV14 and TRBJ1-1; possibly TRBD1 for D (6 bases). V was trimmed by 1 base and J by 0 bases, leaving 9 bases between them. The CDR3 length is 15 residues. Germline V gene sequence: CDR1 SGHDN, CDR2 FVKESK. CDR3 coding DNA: TGTGCCAGCAGCCAAGTACAGGGCTTGAACACTGAAGCTTTCTTT. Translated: CASSQVQGLNTEAFF.

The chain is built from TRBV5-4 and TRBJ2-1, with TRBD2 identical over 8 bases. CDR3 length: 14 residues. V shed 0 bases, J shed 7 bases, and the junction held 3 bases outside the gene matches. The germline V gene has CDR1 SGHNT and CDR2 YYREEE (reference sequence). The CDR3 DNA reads TGTGCCAGCAGCTTGGCGGGAGGGCCGAATGAGCAGTTCTTC. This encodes CASSLAGGPNEQFF. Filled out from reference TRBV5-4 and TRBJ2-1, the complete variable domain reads ETGVTQSPTHLIKTRGQQVTLRCSSQSGHNTVSWYQQALGQGPQFIFQYYREEENGRGNFPPRFSGLQFPNYSSELNVNALELDDSALYLCASSLAGGPNEQFFGPGTRLTVL.

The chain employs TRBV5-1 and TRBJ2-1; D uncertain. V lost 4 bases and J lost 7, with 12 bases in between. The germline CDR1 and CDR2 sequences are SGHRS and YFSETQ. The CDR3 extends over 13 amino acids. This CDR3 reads CASSPAVRNEQFF. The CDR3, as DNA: TGCGCCAGCAGCCCGGCGGTTCGGAATGAGCAGTTCTTC. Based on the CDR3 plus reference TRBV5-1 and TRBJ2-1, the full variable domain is KAGVTQTPRYLIKTRGQQVTLSCSPISGHRSVSWYQQTPGQGLQFLFEYFSETQRNKGNFPGRFSGRQFSNSRSEMNVSTLELGDSALYLCASSPAVRNEQFFGPGTRLTVL.

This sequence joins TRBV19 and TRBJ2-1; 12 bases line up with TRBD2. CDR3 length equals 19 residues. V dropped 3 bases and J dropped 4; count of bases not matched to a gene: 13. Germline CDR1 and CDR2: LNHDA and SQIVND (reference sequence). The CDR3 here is CASSIGRLAGGPGYNEQFF. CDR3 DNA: TGTGCCAGTAGTATTGGGCGGCTAGCGGGAGGGCCCGGATACAATGAGCAGTTCTTC.

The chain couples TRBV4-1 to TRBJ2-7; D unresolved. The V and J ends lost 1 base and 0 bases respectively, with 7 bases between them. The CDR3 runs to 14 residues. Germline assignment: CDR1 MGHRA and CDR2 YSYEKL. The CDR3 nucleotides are TGCGCCAGCAGCCAAGTTGGCCGCTCCTACGAGCAGTACTTC. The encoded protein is CASSQVGRSYEQYF.

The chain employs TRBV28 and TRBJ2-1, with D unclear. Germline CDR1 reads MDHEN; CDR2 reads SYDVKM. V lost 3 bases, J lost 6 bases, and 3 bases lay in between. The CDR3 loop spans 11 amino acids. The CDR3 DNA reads TGTGCCAGCAGTTTCGTCAATGAGCAGTTCTTC. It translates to CASSFVNEQFF.

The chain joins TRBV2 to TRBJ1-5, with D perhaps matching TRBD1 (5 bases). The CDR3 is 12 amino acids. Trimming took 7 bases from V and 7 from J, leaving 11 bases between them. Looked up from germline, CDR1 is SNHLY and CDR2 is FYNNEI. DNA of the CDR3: TGTGCCAGCAATGGGGGGTTCCAGCCCCAGCATTTT. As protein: CASNGGFQPQHF. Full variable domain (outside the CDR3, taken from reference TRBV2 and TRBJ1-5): EPEVTQTPSHQVTQMGQEVILRCVPISNHLYFYWYRQILGQKVEFLVSFYNNEISEKSEIFDDQFSVERPDGSNFTLKIRSTKLEDSAMYFCASNGGFQPQHFGDGTRLSIL.

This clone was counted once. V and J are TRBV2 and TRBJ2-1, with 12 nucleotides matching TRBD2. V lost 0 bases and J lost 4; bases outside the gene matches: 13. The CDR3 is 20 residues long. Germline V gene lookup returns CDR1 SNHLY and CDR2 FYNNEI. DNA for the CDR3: TGTGCCAGCAGTGAAGCGACAGCCCAAGGACTAGCGGGGCATTACAATGAGCAGTTCTTC. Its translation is CASSEATAQGLAGHYNEQFF.

CDR3 bases: TGTGCCAGTAGTATAGGGCTTTCCCTGAGGGCGCCCCAGCATTTT. It specifies CASSIGLSLRAPQHF. This sequence joins TRBV19 and TRBJ1-5; no clear D gene. Germline CDR1 LNHDA, CDR2 SQIVND (reference sequence). The ends were cut back, 1 base at V and 9 bases at J, with 16 bases in the middle. This CDR3 comprises 15 residues.

The CDR3 region is CASSLSSGSYNEQFF. CDR3 bases: TGTGCCAGCAGTTTGTCCAGCGGGAGTTACAATGAGCAGTTCTTC. This chain links TRBV28 with TRBJ2-1; TRBD2 aligns across 8 bases. V lost 3 bases, J lost 4 bases, and 5 bases stayed unmatched. The germline CDR1 and CDR2 sequences are MDHEN and SYDVKM. This CDR3 spans 15 amino acids.

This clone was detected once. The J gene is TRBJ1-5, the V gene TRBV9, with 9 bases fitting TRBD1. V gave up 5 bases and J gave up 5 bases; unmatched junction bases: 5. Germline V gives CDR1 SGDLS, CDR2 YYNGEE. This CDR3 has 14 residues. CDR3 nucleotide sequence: TGTGCCAGCAGTAGGACAGGGGAAGATCAGCCCCAGCATTTT. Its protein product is CASSRTGEDQPQHF.

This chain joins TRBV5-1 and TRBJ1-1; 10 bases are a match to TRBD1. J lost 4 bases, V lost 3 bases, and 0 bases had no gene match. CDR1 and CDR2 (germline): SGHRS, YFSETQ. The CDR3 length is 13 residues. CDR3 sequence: CASSWTGGTEAFF. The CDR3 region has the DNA TGCGCCAGCAGCTGGACAGGGGGCACTGAAGCTTTCTTT.

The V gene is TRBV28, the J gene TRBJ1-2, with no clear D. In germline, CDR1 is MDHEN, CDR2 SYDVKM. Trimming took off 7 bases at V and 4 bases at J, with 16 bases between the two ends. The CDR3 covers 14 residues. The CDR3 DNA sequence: TGTGCCAGCATGAGGCGGGCTCCGGGCTATGGCTACACCTTC. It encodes CASMRRAPGYGYTF.

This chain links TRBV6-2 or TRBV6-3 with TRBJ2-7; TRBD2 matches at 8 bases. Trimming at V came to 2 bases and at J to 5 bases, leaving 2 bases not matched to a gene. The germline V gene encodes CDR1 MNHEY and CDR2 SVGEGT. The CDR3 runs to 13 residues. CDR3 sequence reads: CASSYHSGNEQYF. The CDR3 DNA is TGTGCCAGCAGTTACCATAGCGGGAACGAGCAGTACTTC.

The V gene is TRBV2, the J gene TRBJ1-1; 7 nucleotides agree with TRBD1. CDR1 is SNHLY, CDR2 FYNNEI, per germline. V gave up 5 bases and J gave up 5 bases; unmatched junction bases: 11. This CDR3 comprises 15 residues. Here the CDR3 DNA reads TGTGCCAGCAGTCCAGACGCAGGGGGAGGTACTGAAGCTTTCTTT. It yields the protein CASSPDAGGGTEAFF.

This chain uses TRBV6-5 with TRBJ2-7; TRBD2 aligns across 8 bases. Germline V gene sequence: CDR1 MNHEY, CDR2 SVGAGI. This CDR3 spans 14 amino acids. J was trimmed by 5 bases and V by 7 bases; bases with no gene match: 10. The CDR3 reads CASTVSSGSDEQYF. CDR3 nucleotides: TGTGCCAGCACCGTAAGCAGCGGGAGCGACGAGCAGTACTTC.

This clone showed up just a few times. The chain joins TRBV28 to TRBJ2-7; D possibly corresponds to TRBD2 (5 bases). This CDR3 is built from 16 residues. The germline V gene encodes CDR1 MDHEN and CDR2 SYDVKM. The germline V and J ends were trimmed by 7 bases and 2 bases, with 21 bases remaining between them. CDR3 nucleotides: TGTGCCAGCAATCCATACAGTATAGCGCACACCTACGAGCAGTACTTC. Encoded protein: CASNPYSIAHTYEQYF.

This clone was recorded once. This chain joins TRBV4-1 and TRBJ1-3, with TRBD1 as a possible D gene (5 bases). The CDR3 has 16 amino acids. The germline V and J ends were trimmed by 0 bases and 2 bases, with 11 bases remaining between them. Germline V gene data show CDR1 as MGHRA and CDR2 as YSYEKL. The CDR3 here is CASSQDQPGPGNTIYF. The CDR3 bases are TGCGCCAGCAGCCAAGATCAGCCAGGGCCTGGAAACACCATATATTTT.

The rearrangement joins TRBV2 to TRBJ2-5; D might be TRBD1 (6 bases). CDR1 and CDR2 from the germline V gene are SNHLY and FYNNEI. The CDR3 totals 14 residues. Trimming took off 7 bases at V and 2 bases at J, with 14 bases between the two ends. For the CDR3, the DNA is TGTGCCAGCATAAGGTCGGGACAACAAGAGACCCAGTACTTC. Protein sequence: CASIRSGQQETQYF.

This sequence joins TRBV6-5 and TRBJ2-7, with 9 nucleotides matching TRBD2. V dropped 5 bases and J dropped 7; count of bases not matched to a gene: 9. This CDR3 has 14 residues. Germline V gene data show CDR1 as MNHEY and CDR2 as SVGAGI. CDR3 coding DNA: TGTGCCAGCAGTACATTAGCGGGAGCTGGTGAGCAGTACTTC. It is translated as CASSTLAGAGEQYF.

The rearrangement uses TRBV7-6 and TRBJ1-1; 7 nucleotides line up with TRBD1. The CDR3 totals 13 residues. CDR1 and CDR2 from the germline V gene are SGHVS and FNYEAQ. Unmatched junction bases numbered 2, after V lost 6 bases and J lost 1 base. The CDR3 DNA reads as TGTGCCAGCAGTAGGACAGGGAACACTGAAGCTTTCTTT. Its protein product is CASSRTGNTEAFF.

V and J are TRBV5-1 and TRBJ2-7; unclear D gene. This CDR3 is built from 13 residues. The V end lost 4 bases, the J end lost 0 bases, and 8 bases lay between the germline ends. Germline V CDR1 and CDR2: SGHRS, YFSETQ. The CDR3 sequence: CASSTYGSYEQYF. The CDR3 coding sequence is TGCGCCAGCAGCACCTACGGCTCCTACGAGCAGTACTTC.